This TCR beta chain derives from a study of blood T cell repertoires in COVID-19. The germline V gene has CDR1 SGHVS and CDR2 FNYEAQ. The CDR3 consists of 13 residues. Trimming pared 2 bases from V and 6 bases from J, leaving 10 bases between. Those who participated ranged in age from about 18 to 89 years and resided in about two dozen US areas. Method: immunoSEQ multiplex PCR; TCRdb's copy keeps in-frame clones and lacks some. This table holds over 350,000 clones, around nine tenths found once. This clone showed up just a few times. The sample taken for sequencing was PBMCs or T cells enriched from blood (not recorded which). The clonotype originates from a woman aged 18-29 years who had recovered from COVID-19. The gene calls are TRBV7-6 and TRBJ1-1; D perhaps matches TRBD1 (6 bases). The CDR3 nucleotides are TGTGCCAGCAGCTTAAACAGGGACGCTGAAGCTTTCTTT. Protein sequence: CASSLNRDAEAFF.